Listed here are 26 T cell receptor beta chains from one sample, sequenced in a study of cytomegalovirus exposure and HLA in healthy donors. The PCR had 60 Vbeta and 13 Jbeta primers. The protocol was immunoSEQ multiplex PCR, while the TCRdb copy is restricted to in-frame clones and leaves out a portion. The table shows approximately 100,000 clones, with approximately 81% occurring only once. What was sequenced was PBMCs. All receptors derive from a woman aged 40 to 50 in good health and CMV-seropositive.

Only one count was recorded for this clone. The J gene is TRBJ2-5, the V gene TRBV6-5; D remains ambiguous. Germline loops: CDR1 MNHEY, CDR2 SVGAGI. V was clipped by 4 bases and J by 6 bases, with 9 bases between them. The CDR3 sequence is 12 residues long. CDR3 sequence: CASSSPVKTQYF. CDR3 coding DNA: TGTGCCAGCAGTTCCCCCGTAAAGACCCAGTACTTC.

The V gene is TRBV5-1, the J gene TRBJ2-5; 12 positions match TRBD1. The germline V gene has CDR1 SGHRS and CDR2 YFSETQ. This CDR3 comprises 14 residues. Losses at the gene ends were 3 bases for V and 4 bases for J; bases not matched to a gene: 1. CDR3 in DNA: TGCGCCAGCAGCTGGGGACAGGGGGCAGAGACCCAGTACTTC. Protein: CASSWGQGAETQYF. The full variable domain, rest sourced from reference TRBV5-1 and TRBJ2-5, is KAGVTQTPRYLIKTRGQQVTLSCSPISGHRSVSWYQQTPGQGLQFLFEYFSETQRNKGNFPGRFSGRQFSNSRSEMNVSTLELGDSALYLCASSWGQGAETQYFGPGTRLLVL.

V and J are TRBV28 and TRBJ2-2, with 10 bases identical to TRBD1. Germline CDR1 MDHEN, CDR2 SYDVKM. The length of the CDR3 is 15 residues. The ends lost 6 bases at V and 4 bases at J; junction bases unmatched: 5. In nucleotides, the CDR3 is TGTGCCAGCAGCCGACAGGGGGCGCTCACCGGGGAGCTGTTTTTT. Amino acid sequence: CASSRQGALTGELFF.

This clone came up once. V usage is TRBV28 and J usage is TRBJ2-5; possible D gene TRBD2, 6 bases. Germline CDR1 and CDR2: MDHEN and SYDVKM. The V end lost 7 bases, the J end lost 5 bases, and 17 bases lay between the germline ends. This CDR3 comprises 14 residues. Written as DNA, the CDR3 is TGTGCCAGCAACCTGGCGGGGCGCCGGGAGACCCAGTACTTC. The encoded protein is CASNLAGRRETQYF.

This chain links TRBV5-1 with TRBJ1-2, with TRBD1 as a possible D gene (6 bases). Germline V gene sequence: CDR1 SGHRS, CDR2 YFSETQ. The V gene lost 4 bases and the J gene lost 4 bases, with 11 bases spanning the gap. The CDR3 is 13 residues long. The CDR3 DNA sequence: TGCGCCAGCAGCACCACAGGGTCCTATGGCTACACCTTC. Its protein product is CASSTTGSYGYTF.

This clone showed up just a few times. The chain has TRBV21-1 and TRBJ2-3; TRBD1 is taken as the D call from the table, unchecked against the DNA. TRBV21-1 is described as a pseudogene. The length of the CDR3 is 16 residues. CDR3 loop: CASSRQGKASTDTQYF. For the CDR3, the DNA is TGTGCCAGCAGCAGACAGGGGAAGGCTAGCACAGATACGCAGTATTTT.

This clone has a handful of counts. The V call is TRBV19, the J call TRBJ2-2; D might be TRBD2 (5 bases). The length of the CDR3 is 16 residues. Per the germline V gene, CDR1 is LNHDA and CDR2 is SQIVND (reference sequence). Trimming cost V 5 bases and J 7 bases, with 20 bases left between them. The DNA for the CDR3 is TGTGCCAGTAGTGTCGGACTCGCGATTGGGAACGGGGAGCTGTTTTTT. Translating it yields CASSVGLAIGNGELFF.

The chain couples TRBV28 to TRBJ2-7; 11 nucleotides line up with TRBD2. Trimming cost V 1 base and J 3 bases; bases outside gene matches: 14. This CDR3 contains 19 residues. Germline values: CDR1 MDHEN, CDR2 SYDVKM. The CDR3 reads CASSLFSRGLAGTLYEQYF. CDR3 nucleotide sequence: TGTGCCAGCAGTTTATTTAGCAGAGGACTAGCGGGTACCCTCTACGAGCAGTACTTC. Looking up the rest from reference TRBV28 and TRBJ2-7 gives the full variable domain: DVKVTQSSRYLVKRTGEKVFLECVQDMDHENMFWYRQDPGLGLRLIYFSYDVKMKEKGDIPEGYSVSREKKERFSLILESASTNQTSMYLCASSLFSRGLAGTLYEQYFGPGTRLTVT.

The chain couples TRBV9 to TRBJ2-5; 7 bases match TRBD2. With 3 bases clipped from V and 5 bases from J, the junction kept 7 bases outside the gene matches. Germline-derived CDR1 and CDR2 are SGDLS and YYNGEE. The CDR3 sequence is 14 residues long. The CDR3 is CASSAGTNIETQYF. CDR3 sequence (DNA): TGTGCCAGCAGCGCCGGGACTAACATTGAGACCCAGTACTTC.

The chain joins TRBV19 to TRBJ1-2; D is unclear. The germline V gene encodes CDR1 LNHDA and CDR2 SQIVND (reference sequence). The CDR3 totals 14 residues. The germline V and J ends were trimmed by 7 bases and 4 bases, with 16 bases remaining between them. The CDR3 is CASTPTSGGYGYTF. The CDR3 bases are TGTGCCAGTACTCCCACATCGGGAGGCTATGGCTACACCTTC.

The V and J genes are TRBV11-3 and TRBJ2-1; D perhaps matches TRBD2 (6 bases). The CDR3 consists of 14 residues. Germline V lookup: CDR1 SGHNT, CDR2 YENEEA. V was clipped by 5 bases and J by 7 bases, with 15 bases between them. CDR3 residues: CASSQRGRENEQFF. The CDR3 bases are TGTGCCAGCAGCCAGAGGGGACGGGAGAATGAGCAGTTCTTC. Drawing the rest from reference TRBV11-3 and TRBJ2-1, the complete variable domain is EAGVVQSPRYKIIEKKQPVAFWCNPISGHNTLYWYLQNLGQGPELLIRYENEEAVDDSQLPKDRFSAERLKGVDSTLKIQPAELGDSAVYLCASSQRGRENEQFFGPGTRLTVL.

CDR3: CASSLNTGLGGPGTQYF. The CDR3 nucleotides are TGTGCCAGCAGCTTGAATACGGGACTAGGAGGTCCTGGGACCCAGTACTTC. The chain employs TRBV5-4 and TRBJ2-5; 8 nucleotides line up with TRBD2. With 1 base clipped from V and 7 bases from J, the junction kept 15 bases outside the gene matches. Germline loops: CDR1 SGHNT, CDR2 YYREEE (reference sequence). The length of the CDR3 is 17 residues. Combining the CDR3 with reference TRBV5-4 and TRBJ2-5 gives the whole variable domain ETGVTQSPTHLIKTRGQQVTLRCSSQSGHNTVSWYQQALGQGPQFIFQYYREEENGRGNFPPRFSGLQFPNYSSELNVNALELDDSALYLCASSLNTGLGGPGTQYFGPGTRLLVL.

This clone has a single count. This chain joins TRBV19 and TRBJ2-5; 10 nucleotides align to TRBD2. TRBJ2-7 explains the end of the DNA better; the J call may be wrong. Germline V lookup: CDR1 LNHDA, CDR2 SQIVND (reference sequence). The CDR3 has 14 amino acids. CDR3 sequence: CASSPRLAGYEQYF. The CDR3 coding sequence is TGTGCCAGTAGCCCAAGACTAGCGGGTTACGAGCAGTACTTC.

This clone was seen a few times. The V and J genes are TRBV4-1 and TRBJ1-1; 7 bases are shared with TRBD1. The germline V gene has CDR1 MGHRA and CDR2 YSYEKL. V shed 2 bases, J shed 3 bases, and the junction held 12 bases outside the gene matches. CDR3 length equals 17 residues. This CDR3 is CASSQRQGRTDDTEAFF. The CDR3 DNA follows: TGCGCCAGCAGCCAACGACAGGGAAGGACTGATGACACTGAAGCTTTCTTT.

The chain uses TRBV11-3 and TRBJ2-7, with 8 nucleotides matching TRBD2. V trimming: 4 bases; J trimming: 0 bases; junction bases outside the gene matches: 5. The CDR3 is 15 amino acids. Germline loops: CDR1 SGHNT, CDR2 YENEEA. In nucleotides, the CDR3 is TGTGCCAGCAGCTCAACTAGCGGAGACTCCTACGAGCAGTACTTC. Residues: CASSSTSGDSYEQYF.

The V gene is TRBV15, the J gene TRBJ2-3, with 10 bases lining up with TRBD2. Losses at the gene ends were 5 bases for V and 4 bases for J; bases not matched to a gene: 9. Per germline, CDR1 LNHNV and CDR2 YYDKDF (reference sequence). CDR3 length: 16 residues. The CDR3 DNA is TGTGCCACCAGCGGGGGCTGGACTAGCGGAGCAGATACGCAGTATTTT. Its protein is CATSGGWTSGADTQYF.

The J gene is TRBJ1-5, the V gene TRBV19, with TRBD1 as a possible D gene (5 bases). Germline values: CDR1 LNHDA, CDR2 SQIVND (reference sequence). Trimming pared 3 bases from V and 0 bases from J, leaving 12 bases between. The CDR3 consists of 16 residues. The DNA for the CDR3 is TGTGCCAGTAGTATGGGGGGGAAAAGTAGCAATCAGCCCCAGCATTTT. It is translated as CASSMGGKSSNQPQHF. Full variable domain (outside the CDR3, taken from reference TRBV19 and TRBJ1-5): DGGITQSPKYLFRKEGQNVTLSCEQNLNHDAMYWYRQDPGQGLRLIYYSQIVNDFQKGDIAEGYSVSREKKESFPLTVTSAQKNPTAFYLCASSMGGKSSNQPQHFGDGTRLSIL.

This clone turned up a few times. The chain joins TRBV5-8 to TRBJ2-1, with 7 nucleotides matching TRBD2. CDR1 SGHTS and CDR2 YDEGEE come from the germline V gene. The CDR3 loop spans 16 amino acids. V lost 4 bases to trimming and J lost 4 bases; unmatched junction nucleotides: 11. The CDR3 DNA sequence: TGTGCCAGCAGCCCTGGGTGGGAGGGCGGGTACAATGAGCAGTTCTTC. Amino acid sequence: CASSPGWEGGYNEQFF.

This chain joins TRBV9 and TRBJ1-4; no definite D call. The V end lost 0 bases, the J end lost 0 bases, and 6 bases lay between the germline ends. CDR3 length equals 15 residues. Germline V gene lookup returns CDR1 SGDLS and CDR2 YYNGEE. CDR3 loop: CASSVAPATNEKLFF. Written as DNA, the CDR3 is TGTGCCAGCAGCGTAGCTCCTGCAACTAATGAAAAACTGTTTTTT.

The chain uses TRBV6-4 and TRBJ2-2; D is unresolved. With 3 bases removed from V and 3 bases from J, the gap between germline ends came to 8 bases. The V gene's germline CDR1 is MRHNA and CDR2 SNTAGT. This CDR3 has 14 residues. The chain's CDR3 is CASSEKEDTGELFF. The CDR3, as DNA: TGTGCCAGCAGTGAAAAAGAGGACACCGGGGAGCTGTTTTTT.

The rearrangement links TRBV7-9 to TRBJ1-5; D might be TRBD1 (5 bases). V lost 5 bases and J lost 10, with 12 bases in between. CDR1 and CDR2 from the germline V gene are SEHNR and FQNEAQ (reference sequence). The CDR3 has 12 residues. CDR3 coding DNA: TGTGCCAGCAGCAACGGGGGAGAACCCCAGCATTTT. This codes for CASSNGGEPQHF.

The chain employs TRBV7-9 and TRBJ1-4; D remains unclear. Germline V gives CDR1 SEHNR, CDR2 FQNEAQ (reference sequence). This CDR3 contains 12 residues. The V end lost 2 bases, the J end lost 8 bases, and 6 bases lay between the germline ends. In nucleotides, the CDR3 is TGTGCCAGCAGCTTACGAGGAGAAAAACTGTTTTTT. This encodes CASSLRGEKLFF.

The CDR3: CASSPSQGGREYF. CDR3 DNA: TGTGCCAGCAGCCCTTCACAAGGGGGCAGGGAGTACTTC. The chain combines TRBV7-9 with TRBJ2-7, with 7 bases identical to TRBD1. The CDR3 totals 13 residues. The germline CDR1 and CDR2 sequences are SEHNR and FQNEAQ (reference sequence). The V segment lost 5 bases and the J segment 11 bases; nucleotides outside the gene matches: 12.

The chain joins TRBV11-2 to TRBJ1-1; unclear D gene. The CDR3 loop spans 13 amino acids. The V end was cut by 0 bases, the J end by 8 bases, with 10 bases between. Germline assignment: CDR1 SGHAT and CDR2 FQNNGV. This CDR3 reads CASSLDQLSEAFF. The CDR3 bases are TGTGCCAGCAGCTTAGATCAATTGAGCGAAGCTTTCTTT.

The chain is built from TRBV5-1 and TRBJ1-2, with D unclear. Per germline, CDR1 SGHRS and CDR2 YFSETQ. The CDR3 spans 15 residues. Trimming shortened V by 2 bases and J by 4 bases, and 15 bases separated the two germline ends. The CDR3 DNA follows: TGCGCCAGCAGCTTTCAGCCGGGGATGGCCTATGGCTACACCTTC. Its protein product is CASSFQPGMAYGYTF.

This clone was detected only a few times. The V call is TRBV28, the J call TRBJ2-7; 11 positions agree with TRBD2. CDR3 length equals 14 residues. Germline assignment: CDR1 MDHEN and CDR2 SYDVKM. Trimming at V came to 6 bases and at J to 4 bases, leaving 5 bases not matched to a gene. CDR3 nucleotide sequence: TGTGCCAGCAGCCAACTAGCGGGGGATTACGAGCAGTACTTC. This gives the protein CASSQLAGDYEQYF.